A selection of T cell receptor beta chains follows, all from one sample in a study of T cells in Graves' hyperthyroidism and ophthalmopathy. TCRdb fed the multiplex PCR reads into MiXCR, producing one record per CDR3 protein. The top ten hold about a sixth of the sample, which has more than 550,000 distinct CDR3 sequences, approximately 15% seen once. Specimen: blood. These receptors were obtained from a man in his forties or fifties with Graves' hyperthyroidism. Both conserved end residues are part of each CDR3. A D gene is named only where the DNA matches it firmly. Not all rows give a size; the values are once, few, many and, for expanded clones, a class.

D gene: .; clone size: many; J gene: TRBJ2-1; V gene: TRBV12-3/TRBV12-4; CDR3 protein: CASSLTSSYNEQFF; CDR3 DNA: TGTGCCAGCAGTTTGACTAGCTCCTACAATGAGCAGTTCTTC
D gene: TRBD1; clone size: few; J gene: TRBJ2-7; V gene: TRBV6-2/TRBV6-3; CDR3 protein: CASSYPLAGGLPSYEQYF; CDR3 DNA: TGTGCCAGCAGTTACCCCTTGGCAGGGGGCTTACCGTCCTACGAGCAGTACTTC
D gene: .; clone size: many; J gene: TRBJ1-1; V gene: TRBV10-3; CDR3 protein: CAISEMGSEAFF; CDR3 DNA: TGTGCCATCAGTGAAATGGGCTCCGAAGCTTTCTTT
D gene: .; clone size: many; J gene: TRBJ1-2; V gene: TRBV3-1; CDR3 protein: CASSQDGSGRGYTF; CDR3 DNA: TGTGCCAGCAGCCAAGATGGGAGCGGCCGTGGCTACACCTTC
D gene: .; clone size: .; J gene: TRBJ1-4; V gene: TRBV11-2; CDR3 protein: CASSPQRGSEKLFF; CDR3 DNA: TGTGCCAGCAGCCCCCAGAGGGGAAGTGAAAAACTGTTTTTT
D gene: .; clone size: .; J gene: TRBJ1-6; V gene: TRBV27; CDR3 protein: CASSLRDTYSPLHF; CDR3 DNA: TGTGCCAGCAGTTTAAGGGACACCTATTCACCCCTCCACTTT
D gene: .; clone size: few; J gene: TRBJ2-7; V gene: TRBV7-2; CDR3 protein: CASNSFGLQSYEQYF; CDR3 DNA: TGTGCCAGCAACTCTTTCGGCTTGCAGTCCTACGAGCAGTACTTC
D gene: TRBD1; clone size: many; J gene: TRBJ1-4; V gene: TRBV6-1; CDR3 protein: CASSRTGREKLFF; CDR3 DNA: TGTGCCAGCAGTCGGACAGGCCGAGAAAAACTGTTTTTT
D gene: .; clone size: .; J gene: TRBJ1-1; V gene: TRBV7-3; CDR3 protein: CASSQYQQDSVFF; CDR3 DNA: TGTGCCAGCAGCCAGTACCAGCAGGATTCTGTTTTCTTT
D gene: .; clone size: .; J gene: TRBJ2-6; V gene: TRBV5-5; CDR3 protein: CASSLQGFSGANVLTF; CDR3 DNA: TGTGCCAGCAGCCTCCAAGGGTTTTCTGGGGCCAACGTCCTGACTTTC
D gene: .; clone size: many; J gene: TRBJ1-1; V gene: TRBV3-1; CDR3 protein: CASSQGGDTEAFF; CDR3 DNA: TGTGCCAGCAGCCAAGGGGGCGACACTGAAGCTTTCTTT
D gene: .; clone size: many; J gene: TRBJ1-6; V gene: TRBV6-6; CDR3 protein: CASSYSTARPLHF; CDR3 DNA: TGTGCCAGCAGTTACTCGACGGCCAGACCCCTCCACTTT
D gene: TRBD1; clone size: many; J gene: TRBJ1-1; V gene: TRBV9; CDR3 protein: CASSEEGQPSEAFF; CDR3 DNA: TGTGCCAGCAGCGAGGAGGGACAGCCATCGGAAGCTTTCTTT
D gene: .; clone size: many; J gene: TRBJ2-7; V gene: TRBV7-9; CDR3 protein: CASSLGQNWEQYF; CDR3 DNA: TGTGCCAGCAGCTTAGGACAGAACTGGGAGCAGTACTTC
D gene: .; clone size: many; J gene: TRBJ1-1; V gene: TRBV2; CDR3 protein: CASTTDVNTEAFF; CDR3 DNA: TGTGCCAGCACTACCGACGTGAACACTGAAGCTTTCTTT
D gene: .; clone size: many; J gene: TRBJ2-2; V gene: TRBV27; CDR3 protein: CASSLWGENTGELFF; CDR3 DNA: TGTGCCAGCAGTTTATGGGGGGAAAACACCGGGGAGCTGTTTTTT
D gene: .; clone size: many; J gene: TRBJ1-1; V gene: TRBV20-1; CDR3 protein: CSARQRTGNTEAFF; CDR3 DNA: TGCAGTGCTAGACAGCGGACGGGAAACACTGAAGCTTTCTTT
D gene: .; clone size: many; J gene: TRBJ1-1; V gene: TRBV18; CDR3 protein: CASSPREGTEAFF; CDR3 DNA: TGTGCCAGCTCACCACGGGAGGGCACTGAAGCTTTCTTT
D gene: .; clone size: few; J gene: TRBJ1-1; V gene: TRBV25-1; CDR3 protein: CASSEMRPGSRFTEAFF; CDR3 DNA: TGTGCCAGCAGTGAAATGAGGCCGGGGTCTAGGTTCACTGAAGCTTTCTTT
D gene: .; clone size: many; J gene: TRBJ1-1; V gene: TRBV19; CDR3 protein: CASSSGKGITEAFF; CDR3 DNA: TGTGCCAGTAGTAGTGGGAAGGGCATCACTGAAGCTTTCTTT
D gene: .; clone size: .; J gene: TRBJ1-2; V gene: TRBV12-3/TRBV12-4; CDR3 protein: CASSLRAAGYTF; CDR3 DNA: TGTGCCAGCAGTTTACGGGCCGCGGGCTACACCTTC
D gene: TRBD1; clone size: many; J gene: TRBJ1-6; V gene: TRBV2; CDR3 protein: CASSTTGDSTPLHF; CDR3 DNA: TGTGCCAGCAGTACTACAGGGGATAGTACACCCCTCCACTTT
D gene: .; clone size: .; J gene: TRBJ2-1; V gene: TRBV7-9; CDR3 protein: CASSWTVYNEQLF; CDR3 DNA: TGTGCCAGCAGCTGGACGGTATACAATGAGCAGCTCTTC
D gene: .; clone size: many; J gene: TRBJ2-1; V gene: TRBV7-2; CDR3 protein: CASSLVGGNEQFF; CDR3 DNA: TGTGCCAGCAGCTTAGTCGGGGGTAATGAGCAGTTCTTC
D gene: .; clone size: few; J gene: TRBJ2-7; V gene: TRBV28; CDR3 protein: CASSRSGQLNYEQYF; CDR3 DNA: TGTGCCAGCAGTCGCAGTGGGCAGCTAAACTACGAGCAGTACTTC
D gene: TRBD1; clone size: few; J gene: TRBJ1-6; V gene: TRBV20-1; CDR3 protein: CSVQPGTANELPLHF; CDR3 DNA: TGCAGTGTCCAACCCGGGACAGCAAATGAATTGCCCCTCCACTTT
D gene: TRBD2; clone size: few; J gene: TRBJ2-3; V gene: TRBV7-9; CDR3 protein: CASSWTSGSADTQYF; CDR3 DNA: TGTGCCAGCAGCTGGACTAGCGGATCGGCAGATACGCAGTATTTT
D gene: TRBD1; clone size: .; J gene: TRBJ2-7; V gene: TRBV3-1; CDR3 protein: CASSPPDRGFYEQYF; CDR3 DNA: TGTGCCAGCAGCCCCCCGGACAGGGGGTTTTACGAGCAGTACTTC
D gene: .; clone size: few; J gene: TRBJ1-2; V gene: TRBV28; CDR3 protein: CASSSLGHEGYTF; CDR3 DNA: TGTGCCAGCAGTTCACTCGGACATGAGGGCTACACCTTC
D gene: .; clone size: many; J gene: TRBJ1-1; V gene: TRBV5-1; CDR3 protein: CASSSSEGTEAFF; CDR3 DNA: TGCGCCAGCAGCTCCTCGGAGGGCACTGAAGCTTTCTTT
D gene: TRBD2; clone size: .; J gene: TRBJ2-5; V gene: TRBV30; CDR3 protein: CAWSVALAGGQETQYF; CDR3 DNA: TGTGCCTGGAGTGTTGCTCTAGCGGGGGGTCAAGAGACCCAGTACTTC
D gene: .; clone size: many; J gene: TRBJ1-2; V gene: TRBV28; CDR3 protein: CASSLVGGGGYTF; CDR3 DNA: TGTGCCAGCAGTTTGGTAGGGGGTGGGGGCTACACCTTC
D gene: TRBD2; clone size: few; J gene: TRBJ2-1; V gene: TRBV13; CDR3 protein: CASSKRDSGLGSYNEQFF; CDR3 DNA: TGTGCCAGCAGCAAGCGGGATTCTGGACTGGGATCCTACAATGAGCAGTTCTTC
D gene: .; clone size: few; J gene: TRBJ2-1; V gene: TRBV9; CDR3 protein: CASSVESGSSYNEQFF; CDR3 DNA: TGTGCCAGCAGCGTAGAGTCGGGGAGCTCCTACAATGAGCAGTTCTTC
D gene: .; clone size: .; J gene: TRBJ2-2; V gene: TRBV18; CDR3 protein: CASSPRQVDTGELFF; CDR3 DNA: TGTGCCAGCTCACCCAGACAGGTAGACACCGGGGAGCTGTTTTTT
D gene: TRBD1; clone size: many; J gene: TRBJ1-5; V gene: TRBV6-5; CDR3 protein: CASSSLDRGNQPQHF; CDR3 DNA: TGTGCCAGCAGTTCCCTCGACAGGGGGAATCAGCCCCAGCATTTT
D gene: TRBD2; clone size: few; J gene: TRBJ2-1; V gene: TRBV5-5; CDR3 protein: CASSPNRREYNEQFF; CDR3 DNA: TGTGCCAGCAGCCCCAATCGGCGGGAGTACAATGAGCAGTTCTTC
D gene: .; clone size: many; J gene: TRBJ2-1; V gene: TRBV7-8; CDR3 protein: CASSPEVASNEQFF; CDR3 DNA: TGTGCCAGCAGCCCGGAGGTGGCTAGCAATGAGCAGTTCTTC
D gene: .; clone size: .; J gene: TRBJ1-6; V gene: TRBV4-1; CDR3 protein: CASSQVAEMLSPLHF; CDR3 DNA: TGCGCCAGCAGCCAAGTAGCAGAGATGCTCTCACCCCTCCACTTT
D gene: TRBD1; clone size: .; J gene: TRBJ1-1; V gene: TRBV4-1; CDR3 protein: CASSPGTALDTEAFF; CDR3 DNA: TGCGCCAGCAGCCCGGGGACAGCTTTGGACACTGAAGCTTTCTTT
D gene: TRBD2; clone size: few; J gene: TRBJ2-3; V gene: TRBV7-2; CDR3 protein: CASSLSPSGTSTDTQYF; CDR3 DNA: TGTGCCAGCAGCTTAAGCCCTAGCGGGACTAGCACAGATACGCAGTATTTT
D gene: .; clone size: .; J gene: TRBJ2-5; V gene: TRBV7-9; CDR3 protein: CASSSRQHETQYF; CDR3 DNA: TGTGCCAGCAGCTCCCGGCAGCACGAGACCCAGTACTTC
D gene: TRBD2; clone size: many; J gene: TRBJ2-7; V gene: TRBV27; CDR3 protein: CASSSGLAGVGSYEQYF; CDR3 DNA: TGTGCCAGCAGTTCCGGACTAGCGGGAGTTGGGTCCTACGAGCAGTACTTC
D gene: .; clone size: .; J gene: TRBJ1-2; V gene: TRBV7-8; CDR3 protein: CASSLGLGYGYTF; CDR3 DNA: TGTGCCAGCAGCTTAGGACTAGGCTATGGCTACACCTTC
D gene: TRBD1; clone size: few; J gene: TRBJ1-2; V gene: TRBV24-1; CDR3 protein: CATSTGDSYGYTF; CDR3 DNA: TGTGCCACCTCGACAGGGGATAGCTATGGCTACACCTTC